This T cell receptor beta chain was found in a study of blood T cells in healthy people across ages. A second roughly 6 to 12 cycle PCR used barcoded and J-beta primers. A single record per CDR3 protein comes from TCRdb applying MiXCR to the 5' RACE reads. The sample has 650,000 to 800,000 distinct CDR3 sequences, roughly 44% seen once; the top ten hold around 21%. Germline assignment: CDR1 ENHRY and CDR2 SYGVKD. The CDR3 is 17 residues long. Germline trimming cut 3 bases from V and 1 base from J; bases unmatched to any gene: 8. This clonotype was obtained from a man aged 60 to 75 in good health. The sample consisted of blood. The V and J genes are TRBV10-3 and TRBJ2-2; 7 bases are a match to TRBD1. CDR3 in amino acids: CAISEQGPRGNTGELFF. DNA for the CDR3: TGTGCCATCAGTGAACAGGGGCCGCGAGGGAACACCGGGGAGCTGTTTTTT.